These T cell receptor beta chains were read from a single sample in a study of CD8 T cells in Susac syndrome. One entry per CDR3 protein, called by TCRdb with MiXCR from the immunoSEQ multiplex PCR reads. The sample holds more than 40,000 distinct CDR3 sequences, approximately 93% seen once. Source material: CD8+ T cells from PBMCs. Receptors were obtained from a human donor in good health. Each CDR3 is given with its conserved first and last residue.

CDR3	V	J
CASSFLAGVSYEQYF	TRBV27	TRBJ2-7
CASSWYSTDIPNEQFF	TRBV7-8	TRBJ2-1
CASSLAGQGNQPQHF	TRBV5-1	TRBJ1-5
CASSLEQGFNEQFF	TRBV5-4	TRBJ2-1
CASRVSGQETQYF	TRBV11-2	TRBJ2-5
CASTLGTSSTEAFF	TRBV25-1	TRBJ1-1
CASQTGGVAGEYEQYF	TRBV4-2	TRBJ2-7
CSVDEDDGGPYNEQFF	TRBV29-1	TRBJ2-1
CASSPLAGVSNEQFF	TRBV12-3/TRBV12-4	TRBJ2-1
CASSSGSRNDEQYF	TRBV7-9	TRBJ2-7
CASSSGRARNEQFF	TRBV2	TRBJ2-1
CASRSIVGTSGPYNEQFF	TRBV28	TRBJ2-1
CAWSRDSTYEQYF	TRBV30	TRBJ2-7
CASSWDRESSGANVLTF	TRBV5-6	TRBJ2-6
CASSQESREQETQYF	TRBV4-1	TRBJ2-5
CASSIGGGYNQPQHF	TRBV7-9	TRBJ1-5
CASSLEVLYEQYF	TRBV5-1	TRBJ2-7
CASTLGGLAGDRDKNIQYF	TRBV12-3/TRBV12-4	TRBJ2-4
CASSKDSGRGRETQYF	TRBV11-2	TRBJ2-5
CASRAGQGGNTEAFF	TRBV9	TRBJ1-1
CASSPAGRTTNQPQHF	TRBV19	TRBJ1-5
CASALGSRYEQYF	TRBV2	TRBJ2-7
CASSPPGLAIYEQFF	TRBV13	TRBJ2-1
CASSFVIRREGPSYNEQFF	TRBV7-9	TRBJ2-1
CASSAGGEQYF	TRBV2	TRBJ2-7
CAWAAGQGGDQPQHF	TRBV30	TRBJ1-5
CASSQSQGAGGYTF	TRBV4-1	TRBJ1-2
CASRESSYNEQFF	TRBV7-2	TRBJ2-1
CASSLGTVLEGYTF	TRBV5-1	TRBJ1-2
CASSYASGLEQYF	TRBV12-3/TRBV12-4	TRBJ2-7
CSVEDRSSGRANEQYF	TRBV29-1	TRBJ2-7
CASSLGAGPSTDTQYF	TRBV11-2	TRBJ2-3
CASSYGADYGYTF	TRBV6-5	TRBJ1-2
CSVVDSSGNTIYF	TRBV29-1	TRBJ1-3
CATSDSRLDYGYTF	TRBV24-1	TRBJ1-2
CASSFSRDTQYF	TRBV12-3/TRBV12-4	TRBJ2-3
CASSVTRTSTDTQYF	TRBV2	TRBJ2-3
CASSLHSSNQPQHF	TRBV28	TRBJ1-5
CASSFGLVPDTQYF	TRBV27	TRBJ2-3
CAISDPPGLPEYQETQYF	TRBV10-3	TRBJ2-5
CASSLAPDSYEQYF	TRBV5-4	TRBJ2-7
CSVTSGSGNEQFF	TRBV29-1	TRBJ2-1
CSVLTGSSNQPQHF	TRBV29-1	TRBJ1-5
CAWGEAFF	TRBV30	TRBJ1-1
CASSLGDEQFF	TRBV12-3/TRBV12-4	TRBJ2-1
CASGGDRPQHF	TRBV27	TRBJ1-5